This T cell receptor beta chain was identified during a study of cytomegalovirus exposure and HLA in healthy donors. Findings of the study overall: Per a prior analysis, the majority of TCR beta V segments were productive roughly 87% or roughly 30% of the time. TCR beta chains numbering more than 150 were designated cytomegalovirus-associated.

While unrecorded immune exposures were likely, the donors were nominally healthy when sampled. Amplification used 60 Vbeta primers and 13 Jbeta primers. TCRdb's copy holds only in-frame clones and misses some; the assay was immunoSEQ multiplex PCR. The sample has approximately 100,000 clones; around 77% are singletons. To note about this clone: Antigen unknown.

The germline CDR1 and CDR2 sequences are LGHNA and YSLEER. The germline V and J ends were trimmed by 8 bases and 0 bases, with 14 bases remaining between them. This CDR3 region has 15 residues. The TCR was taken from a man in his forties in good health and CMV-seropositive. The material sequenced was PBMCs. This chain links TRBV4-3 with TRBJ1-3; possible D gene TRBD1, 5 bases. The CDR3 protein is CASRSTVASGNTIYF. Written as DNA, the CDR3 is TGCGCCAGCCGATCGACAGTGGCCTCTGGAAACACCATATATTTT.